Presented here are 5 T cell receptor beta chains from one specimen sequenced in a study of beta chain features in type 1 diabetes. Expressed TCRB transcripts were sequenced because the entire RNA isolate underwent reverse transcription. The repertoire was sequenced with immunoSEQ multiplex PCR; TCRdb's copy has only in-frame clones and lacks some. Of about 360,000 clones in the sample, roughly 12% were seen once. The sample was naive CD4+ T cells from blood. These receptors were obtained from a man between 18 and 35 years old in good health.

The V and J genes are TRBV4-3 and TRBJ1-2; D remains ambiguous. Trimming shortened V by 0 bases and J by 4 bases, and 9 bases separated the two germline ends. This CDR3 is 14 amino acids long. Per the germline V gene, CDR1 is LGHNA and CDR2 is YSLEER. As DNA, the CDR3 is TGCGCCAGCAGCCAAGATAATACAGCCTATGGCTACACCTTC. Its translation is CASSQDNTAYGYTF.

This clone turned up a few times. The chain carries TRBV27 and TRBJ2-7; tentative D call: TRBD2 (5 bases). V was cut by 2 bases and J by 1 base, with 6 bases left in between. The germline V gene encodes CDR1 MNHEY and CDR2 SMNVEV (reference sequence). The CDR3 runs to 13 residues. CDR3 nucleotide sequence: TGTGCCAGCAGTTTACGGGAATCCTACGAGCAGTACTTC. Translated, it gives CASSLRESYEQYF.

This clone occurred a few times. This chain uses TRBV18 with TRBJ2-3; D is uncertain. Germline V CDR1 and CDR2: KGHSH, LQKENI. The germline V and J ends were trimmed by 0 bases and 4 bases, with 8 bases remaining between them. There are 14 residues in the CDR3. The CDR3 spells CASSPPSFADTQYF. The DNA for the CDR3 is TGTGCCAGCTCACCACCTAGCTTCGCAGATACGCAGTATTTT.

This clone was seen more than once but under ten times. The germline gene is not matched at one end of the junction; a read error may be the cause. The V call is TRBV6-5, the J call TRBJ2-7; 9 positions match TRBD1. This CDR3 is built from 14 residues. Germline lookup yields CDR1 MNHEY and CDR2 SVGAGI. This chain's CDR3 is CASGRDRVSHEQYF. CDR3 sequence (DNA): TGTGCCAGCGGCCGGGACAGGGTCTCCCACGAGCAGTACTTC.

This clone appeared a few times. The V call is TRBV28, the J call TRBJ1-2; possibly TRBD1 for D (5 bases). CDR3 length: 16 amino acids. V was trimmed by 6 bases and J by 3 bases, leaving 20 bases between them. CDR1 and CDR2 (germline): MDHEN, SYDVKM. As DNA, the CDR3 is TGTGCCAGCAGCGCGGGACCTAAAAACTGGGACTATGGCTACACCTTC. The encoded protein is CASSAGPKNWDYGYTF.